Ten or more counts support the clone carrying this TCR beta chain. From RNA transcripts, TCR beta CDR3 regions were amplified. First-round RT-PCR targeting the TCR CDR3 was performed with the HTBI primer set. TCRdb called the multiplex PCR reads again in MiXCR, with one record for every CDR3 protein. The sample consists of 640,000 or so distinct CDR3 sequences, about 15% of them appearing once. This specimen belongs to a study of T cells in Graves' hyperthyroidism and ophthalmopathy. Trimming pared 8 bases from V and 0 bases from J, leaving 29 bases between. The length of the CDR3 is 20 residues. Germline loops: CDR1 MGHDK, CDR2 SYGVNS.

V is TRBV25-1 and J is TRBJ1-5; TRBD1 is a possible D gene (5 bases). This sequence was found in a middle-aged woman with Graves' ophthalmopathy. Sequenced sample: blood. The CDR3 sequence: CASFQFGDRGLLTSNQPQHF. The CDR3 nucleotides are TGTGCCAGCTTTCAATTCGGAGATAGGGGACTTCTTACTAGCAATCAGCCCCAGCATTTT.